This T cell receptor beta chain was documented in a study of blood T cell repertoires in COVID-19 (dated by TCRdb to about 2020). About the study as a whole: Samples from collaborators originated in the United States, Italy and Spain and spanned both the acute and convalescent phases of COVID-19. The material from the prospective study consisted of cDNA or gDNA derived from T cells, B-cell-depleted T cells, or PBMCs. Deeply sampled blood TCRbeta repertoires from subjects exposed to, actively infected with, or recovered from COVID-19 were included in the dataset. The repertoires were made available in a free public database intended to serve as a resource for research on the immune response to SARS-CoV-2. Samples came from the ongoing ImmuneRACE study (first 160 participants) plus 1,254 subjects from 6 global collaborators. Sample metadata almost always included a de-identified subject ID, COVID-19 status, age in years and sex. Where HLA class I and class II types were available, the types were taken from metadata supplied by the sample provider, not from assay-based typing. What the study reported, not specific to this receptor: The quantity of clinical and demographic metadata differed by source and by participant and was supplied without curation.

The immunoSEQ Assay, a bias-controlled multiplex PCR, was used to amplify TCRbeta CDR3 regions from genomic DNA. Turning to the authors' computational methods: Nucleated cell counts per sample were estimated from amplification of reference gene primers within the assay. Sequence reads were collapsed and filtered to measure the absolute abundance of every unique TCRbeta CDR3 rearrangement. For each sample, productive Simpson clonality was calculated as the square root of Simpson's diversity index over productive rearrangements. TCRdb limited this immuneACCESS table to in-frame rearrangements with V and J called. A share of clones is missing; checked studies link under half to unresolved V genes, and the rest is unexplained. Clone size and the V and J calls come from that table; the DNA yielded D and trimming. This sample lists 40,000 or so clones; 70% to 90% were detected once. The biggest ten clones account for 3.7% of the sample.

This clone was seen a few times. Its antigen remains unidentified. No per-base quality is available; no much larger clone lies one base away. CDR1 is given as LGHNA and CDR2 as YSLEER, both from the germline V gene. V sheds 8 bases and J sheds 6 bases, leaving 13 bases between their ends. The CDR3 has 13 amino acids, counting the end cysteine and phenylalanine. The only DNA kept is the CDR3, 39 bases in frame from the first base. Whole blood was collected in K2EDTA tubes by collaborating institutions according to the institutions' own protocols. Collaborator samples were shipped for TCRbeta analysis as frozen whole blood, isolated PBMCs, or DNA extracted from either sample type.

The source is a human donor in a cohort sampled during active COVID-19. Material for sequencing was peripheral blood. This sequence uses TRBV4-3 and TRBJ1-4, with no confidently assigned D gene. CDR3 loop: CASHSGRDEKLFF. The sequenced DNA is TGCGCCAGCCATTCGGGGAGGGATGAAAAACTGTTTTTT.